This T cell receptor beta chain is drawn from a study of cytomegalovirus exposure and HLA in healthy donors. General study points: A later analysis found TCR association rates differed by HLA locus, highest for DRB1 and lowest for HLA-C. Association with HLA alleles at 0.05 false discovery rate was found for around 15,000 TCR beta sequences in a later analysis.

Details on this clone: What it binds is unknown.

Losses at the gene ends were 0 bases for V and 5 bases for J; bases not matched to a gene: 10. From germline, CDR1 is LNHNV and CDR2 YYDKDF (reference sequence). CDR3 length: 17 amino acids. Use of 60 Vbeta and 13 Jbeta primers characterized the PCR. Sequenced by immunoSEQ multiplex PCR; TCRdb stores in-frame clones only, minus some. The data hold 150,000 or so clones, with 73% observed a single time. The receptor was isolated from a woman aged 18-29 years in good health and CMV-seronegative. Specimen: PBMCs. The rearrangement links TRBV15 to TRBJ2-1; 7 bases match TRBD2. The CDR3 nucleotides are TGTGCCACCAGCAGAGATAAGTCCGGGCTAGCGGACAATGAGCAGTTCTTC. Protein product: CATSRDKSGLADNEQFF.